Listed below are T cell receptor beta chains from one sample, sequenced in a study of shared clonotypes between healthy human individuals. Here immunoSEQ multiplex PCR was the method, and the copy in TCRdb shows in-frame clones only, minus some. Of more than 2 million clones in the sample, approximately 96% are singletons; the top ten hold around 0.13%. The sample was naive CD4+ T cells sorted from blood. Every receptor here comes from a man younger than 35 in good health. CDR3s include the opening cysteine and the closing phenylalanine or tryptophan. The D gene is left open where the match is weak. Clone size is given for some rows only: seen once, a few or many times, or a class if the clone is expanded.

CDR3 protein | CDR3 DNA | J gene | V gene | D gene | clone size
CAWSVGLSYGYTF | TGTGCCTGGAGTGTAGGATTGTCCTATGGCTACACCTTC | TRBJ1-2 | TRBV30 | - | -
CASRNQGTETQYF | TGTGCCAGCAGAAACCAGGGGACGGAGACCCAGTACTTC | TRBJ2-5 | TRBV6-5 | - | -
CASSKAVTACPTDTQYF | TGTGCCAGCAGCAAAGCGGTGACGGCCTGCCCCACAGATACGCAGTATTTT | TRBJ2-3 | TRBV21-1 | - | -
CASSQRTMASSGNTIYF | TGCGCCAGCAGCCAACGGACTATGGCGAGCTCTGGAAACACCATATATTTT | TRBJ1-3 | TRBV4-1 | - | -
CASSLQGTGGYEQYF | TGTGCCAGCAGTCTCCAGGGGACAGGGGGGTACGAGCAGTACTTC | TRBJ2-7 | TRBV28 | TRBD1 | -
CASSVVTGDSGGYTF | TGTGCCAGCAGTGTCGTTACAGGGGATTCGGGTGGCTACACCTTC | TRBJ1-2 | TRBV2 | TRBD1 | -
CASSFTGGAYYGYTF | TGTGCCAGCAGTTTTACAGGGGGCGCATACTATGGCTACACCTTC | TRBJ1-2 | TRBV28 | TRBD1 | -
CASSQGQGWLNSPLHF | TGCGCCAGCAGCCAGGGACAAGGGTGGTTGAATTCACCCCTCCACTTT | TRBJ1-6 | TRBV4-1 | - | -
CASSQGAANEKLFF | TGTGCCAGTAGCCAGGGGGCGGCTAATGAAAAACTGTTTTTT | TRBJ1-4 | TRBV19 | TRBD1 | -
CASSFLANTGELFF | TGTGCCAGCAGTTTCCTCGCGAACACCGGGGAGCTGTTTTTT | TRBJ2-2 | TRBV27 | - | -
CASSEGSSYNEQFF | TGTGCCAGCAGTGAAGGGAGCTCCTACAATGAGCAGTTCTTC | TRBJ2-1 | TRBV6-1 | - | -
CASRGVSYEQYF | TGTGCCAGCAGAGGGGTTTCCTACGAGCAGTACTTC | TRBJ2-7 | TRBV2 | - | -
CATSKGLAGEGSYEQYF | TGTGCCACCAGCAAAGGACTAGCGGGAGAGGGGAGCTACGAGCAGTACTTC | TRBJ2-7 | TRBV15 | TRBD2 | -
CASSLKGQGASYEQYF | TGTGCCAGCAGCCTAAAGGGCCAGGGGGCTTCCTACGAGCAGTACTTC | TRBJ2-7 | TRBV21-1 | - | -
CATKDSWNTEAFF | TGTGCCACCAAGGACAGCTGGAACACTGAAGCTTTCTTT | TRBJ1-1 | TRBV2 | - | once
CADSGTQYF | TGTGCCGACAGCGGGACCCAGTACTTC | TRBJ2-5 | TRBV25-1 | - | -
CASSLGDRFYGNQPQHF | TGTGCCAGCAGCTTAGGGGACAGGTTCTATGGCAATCAGCCCCAGCATTTT | TRBJ1-5 | TRBV7-6 | TRBD1 | -
CASSLQRGQSSEAFF | TGTGCCAGCAGCTTACAGAGGGGGCAGAGTAGTGAAGCTTTCTTT | TRBJ1-1 | TRBV11-2 | TRBD1 | -
CASSVGESIYNEQFF | TGTGCCAGCAGCGTCGGGGAATCTATCTACAATGAGCAGTTCTTC | TRBJ2-1 | TRBV9 | - | -
CASSPGTGVTDTQYF | TGTGCCAGCAGTCCCGGGACAGGGGTCACAGATACGCAGTATTTT | TRBJ2-3 | TRBV6-1 | TRBD1 | -
CSADLSVGRRADTQYF | TGCAGCGCGGACCTTAGTGTAGGGAGGCGGGCAGATACGCAGTATTTT | TRBJ2-3 | TRBV29-1 | - | -
CASSLAGGDTDTQYF | TGTGCCAGCAGCTTAGCGGGAGGCGACACAGATACGCAGTATTTT | TRBJ2-3 | TRBV7-9 | - | -
CASSGTSGVYNEQFF | TGTGCCAGCAGTGGGACTAGCGGGGTATACAATGAGCAGTTCTTC | TRBJ2-1 | TRBV28 | TRBD2 | -
CASSDRGFYGYTF | TGCGCCAGCAGTGACAGGGGCTTCTATGGCTACACCTTC | TRBJ1-2 | TRBV10-1 | - | -
CASTSANQPQHF | TGTGCCAGTACCTCCGCGAATCAGCCCCAGCATTTT | TRBJ1-5 | TRBV19 | - | -
CASSYSRGTGWGYTF | TGTGCCAGCAGTTACTCGAGAGGTACAGGGTGGGGCTACACCTTC | TRBJ1-2 | TRBV6-5 | - | -
CAWQTGGRNTEAFF | TGTGCCTGGCAAACAGGGGGGAGGAACACTGAAGCTTTCTTT | TRBJ1-1 | TRBV30 | TRBD1 | -
CASSVTGQLRADEQFF | TGTGCCAGCAGCGTTACGGGACAACTAAGAGCCGATGAGCAGTTCTTC | TRBJ2-1 | TRBV9 | - | -
CASSEVGAMAYEQYF | TGTGCCAGCAGTGAGGTAGGGGCGATGGCCTACGAGCAGTACTTC | TRBJ2-7 | TRBV6-1 | - | -
CASSYSGAGGMKTQYF | TGTGCCAGCAGTTACTCGGGTGCGGGGGGGATGAAGACCCAGTACTTC | TRBJ2-5 | TRBV6-5 | TRBD2 | -
CASSLETGTINQPQHF | TGTGCCAGCAGCTTAGAGACAGGGACAATCAATCAGCCCCAGCATTTT | TRBJ1-5 | TRBV7-8 | TRBD1 | -
CSAGSGELFF | TGCAGCGCCGGGAGCGGGGAGCTGTTTTTT | TRBJ2-2 | TRBV29-1 | - | once
CAWKQGSGNTIYF | TGTGCCTGGAAACAGGGATCTGGAAACACCATATATTTT | TRBJ1-3 | TRBV30 | - | -
CASSEDQWRDSYEQYF | TGTGCCAGCAGTGAAGACCAGTGGAGGGACTCCTACGAGCAGTACTTC | TRBJ2-7 | TRBV6-1 | - | -
CASSIRQGRNSPLHF | TGTGCCAGTAGTATCAGGCAGGGCCGCAATTCACCCCTCCACTTT | TRBJ1-6 | TRBV19 | - | few
CASSLILLAGGDTQYF | TGTGCCAGCAGCTTAATCCTCCTAGCGGGAGGCGATACGCAGTATTTT | TRBJ2-3 | TRBV11-2 | TRBD2 | -
CASSGLAGPYEQYF | TGTGCCAGCTCGGGACTAGCGGGCCCCTACGAGCAGTACTTC | TRBJ2-7 | TRBV9 | TRBD2 | -
CASSPPGQAGQPQHF | TGTGCCAGCTCACCACCGGGCCAGGCTGGTCAGCCCCAGCATTTT | TRBJ1-5 | TRBV18 | - | -
CASSQEEGSGKPNEQFF | TGTGCCAGCAGCCAAGAGGAGGGTAGCGGGAAGCCCAATGAGCAGTTCTTC | TRBJ2-1 | TRBV4-2 | TRBD2 | -
CASSLLRENTGELFF | TGCGCCAGCAGCCTTCTCAGAGAGAACACCGGGGAGCTGTTTTTT | TRBJ2-2 | TRBV4-1 | - | -
CASSTPGQGRYEQYF | TGTGCCAGCAGTACCCCGGGACAGGGGAGGTACGAGCAGTACTTC | TRBJ2-7 | TRBV28 | TRBD1 | -
CASSVVGAGKFIEQFF | TGTGCCAGCAGCGTAGTGGGGGCCGGTAAATTTATAGAGCAGTTCTTC | TRBJ2-1 | TRBV9 | - | -
CASSYPDRGHEQYF | TGTGCCAGCAGTTATCCGGACAGGGGGCACGAGCAGTACTTC | TRBJ2-7 | TRBV6-6 | TRBD1 | -
CASSQVVKGYEQYF | TGCGCCAGCAGCCAAGTCGTCAAGGGCTACGAGCAGTACTTC | TRBJ2-7 | TRBV4-3 | - | -
CSASGGETQYF | TGCAGTGCTTCAGGCGGAGAGACCCAGTACTTC | TRBJ2-5 | TRBV20-1 | - | -
CASSVRQGVNTGELFF | TGTGCCAGCAGCGTCCGACAGGGGGTTAACACCGGGGAGCTGTTTTTT | TRBJ2-2 | TRBV9 | TRBD1 | -
CASSGGTGTSSGNTIYF | TGTGCCAGCAGTGGAGGGACAGGCACTAGCTCTGGAAACACCATATATTTT | TRBJ1-3 | TRBV25-1 | TRBD1 | -
CASSYLTRYGTDTQYF | TGCGCCAGCAGCTACCTCACTAGATATGGCACAGATACGCAGTATTTT | TRBJ2-3 | TRBV5-1 | - | once
CASSPSEGADTQYF | TGTGCCAGCTCACCTTCCGAAGGTGCTGATACGCAGTATTTT | TRBJ2-3 | TRBV18 | - | -
CASSVAGLGGGELFF | TGTGCCAGCAGTGTGGCGGGACTAGGGGGCGGGGAGCTGTTTTTT | TRBJ2-2 | TRBV2 | TRBD2 | -
CASKTGQADEQYF | TGTGCCAGCAAAACGGGACAGGCCGACGAGCAGTACTTC | TRBJ2-7 | TRBV6-5 | TRBD1 | -
CAIRDTGENIQYF | TGTGCCATCAGAGATACAGGGGAAAACATTCAGTACTTC | TRBJ2-4 | TRBV10-3 | TRBD1 | -
CASSPYGGASTDTQYF | TGTGCCAGCAGCCCTTACGGGGGGGCGAGCACAGATACGCAGTATTTT | TRBJ2-3 | TRBV2 | TRBD2 | -
CASKKDSSGNTIYF | TGTGCCAGTAAAAAGGATAGCTCTGGAAACACCATATATTTT | TRBJ1-3 | TRBV19 | - | -
CASSANAGAGGGEKLFF | TGTGCCAGCAGCGCAAACGCAGGGGCAGGCGGCGGTGAAAAACTGTTTTTT | TRBJ1-4 | TRBV9 | - | -